This is a list of T cell receptor beta chains from one sample in a study of T cell responses to AZD1222 COVID-19 vaccine. Profiling relied on immunoSEQ multiplex PCR, and the TCRdb table lists in-frame clones only, not all of them. The table records some 170,000 clones, roughly 92% of them present only once. This specimen consisted of peripheral blood, obtained on day 0 of AZD1222 vaccination. The receptors stem from an adult in good health. Each CDR3 is given with its conserved first and last residue. The D gene is left open where the match is weak. Only some rows state a clone size, as once, few, many or a class for expanded clones.

V gene	D gene	J gene	clone size	CDR3 protein
TRBV6-5	NA	TRBJ2-3	NA	CASRLIDTQYF
TRBV11-2	NA	TRBJ1-2	NA	CASSLEFGRDGYTF
TRBV7-8	NA	TRBJ1-5	NA	CASSQAREGGYSNQPQHF
TRBV27	NA	TRBJ1-6	NA	CASSLLGLNSPLHF
TRBV5-4	TRBD1	TRBJ1-1	NA	CASSWDRANTEAFF
TRBV27	NA	TRBJ1-2	NA	CASSGAGILSGYTF
TRBV14	NA	TRBJ2-3	NA	CASSQSTGRVADTQYF
TRBV18	NA	TRBJ1-1	NA	CASSPRADLGTEAFF
TRBV5-1	TRBD2	TRBJ2-3	NA	CASSLGTSGTTDTQYF
TRBV6-4	NA	TRBJ1-5	NA	CASSRQRPSNQPQHF
TRBV24-1	TRBD1	TRBJ2-1	once	CATSDLGQGYNEQFF
TRBV6-5	TRBD2	TRBJ2-7	NA	CASSYREGTYEQYF
TRBV28	NA	TRBJ2-2	NA	CASSQEPAGELFF